These T cell receptor beta chains were read from a single sample in a study of regulatory T cells in long-lasting Graves disease. TCRdb processed the multiplex PCR reads anew with MiXCR; each CDR3 protein has one entry. The sample records about 530,000 distinct CDR3 sequences, 16% being singletons. The same data also went into a second study, on T cells in Graves' hyperthyroidism and ophthalmopathy.

The sample in question was peripheral blood mononuclear cells (PBMCs), obtained at new diagnosis, from a patient treated with antithyroid drugs. Every receptor here comes from a woman between 40 and 65 years old with Graves disease. The CDR3 runs from the conserved cysteine through the conserved F or W. The D gene is left open where the match is weak. The listing skips clone size in some rows; elsewhere it reads once, few, many or a size class.

cdr3_aa	cdr3_nt	d_call	v_call	j_call	clone_size	cdr3_length
CASSSDLYEQYF	TGTGCCAGCAGTTCCGACCTCTACGAGCAGTACTTC	NA	TRBV12-3/TRBV12-4	TRBJ2-7	many	12
CASSNPGSEFF	TGTGCCAGCAGTAACCCGGGTTCGGAGTTCTTC	NA	TRBV6-2/TRBV6-3	TRBJ2-1	few	11
CASSISGTGSEQYF	TGTGCCAGCAGTATCTCCGGGACAGGGAGTGAGCAGTACTTC	TRBD1	TRBV12-3/TRBV12-4	TRBJ2-7	many	14
CASSPSINTGELFF	TGTGCCAGCAGCCCGTCGATCAACACCGGGGAGCTGTTTTTT	NA	TRBV7-9	TRBJ2-2	NA	14
CASSYSLTGLSSSGNTIYF	TGTGCCAGCAGTTACTCTTTGACAGGCCTCTCGAGCTCTGGAAACACCATATATTTT	NA	TRBV6-5	TRBJ1-3	few	19
CSARQGLNEKLFF	TGCAGTGCCCGCCAGGGACTAAATGAAAAACTGTTTTTT	NA	TRBV20-1	TRBJ1-4	NA	13
CASSATQGANEKLFF	TGTGCCAGCAGCGCAACTCAGGGGGCTAATGAAAAACTGTTTTTT	TRBD1	TRBV7-2	TRBJ1-4	NA	15
CASSQGGPIDEQFF	TGTGCCAGCAGCCAAGGGGGTCCGATCGATGAGCAGTTCTTC	NA	TRBV3-1	TRBJ2-1	many	14
CASSAGGTDTQYF	TGTGCCAGCAGCGCGGGGGGCACAGATACGCAGTATTTT	NA	TRBV9	TRBJ2-3	many	13
CASSPATVMNTEAFF	TGTGCCAGCAGCCCTGCGACGGTCATGAACACTGAAGCTTTCTTT	NA	TRBV18	TRBJ1-1	many	15
CASSVGGEQYF	TGTGCCAGCAGCGTAGGGGGTGAGCAGTACTTC	NA	TRBV11-3	TRBJ2-7	few	11
CASREGEYSNQPQHF	TGTGCCAGCAGGGAGGGGGAATATAGCAATCAGCCCCAGCATTTT	NA	TRBV6-1	TRBJ1-5	many	15
CSATGTEAYEQYF	TGCAGTGCCACCGGGACAGAGGCTTACGAGCAGTACTTC	TRBD1	TRBV20-1	TRBJ2-7	few	13
CASSPWVAGPTSYEQYF	TGTGCCAGCAGTCCTTGGGTTGCGGGGCCAACCTCCTACGAGCAGTACTTC	NA	TRBV5-6	TRBJ2-7	many	17
CASSERPTLNYGYTF	TGTGCCAGTAGTGAGAGGCCCACGCTAAACTATGGCTACACCTTC	NA	TRBV19	TRBJ1-2	few	15